This TCR beta chain was documented in a study of radiotherapy plus CTLA-4 blockade in lung cancer. Turning to the study itself: Patients showed objective responses in 18% of cases and disease control in more than 25%. Study-wide points: TCR clones from tumors expanded in blood after radiotherapy plus ipilimumab.

Measured with immunoSEQ multiplex PCR; TCRdb has only the in-frame clones, and not every one. The top ten hold roughly 25% of the sample, which has 85,000 to 95,000 clones, roughly 85% seen once. To note about this clone: The antigen is not known.

The germline V gene has CDR1 SGHTA and CDR2 FQGNSA. The germline V and J ends were trimmed by 6 bases and 2 bases, with 17 bases remaining between them. The CDR3 is made up of 15 amino acids. Ipilimumab CTLA-4 blockade and focal radiation were given to patients with chemo-refractory metastatic non-small-cell lung cancer. This TCR was recovered from a human donor with non-small cell lung cancer that progressed on radiotherapy plus ipilimumab. Specimen: peripheral blood, collected from a patient treated with radiotherapy plus ipilimumab. The chain employs TRBV7-2 and TRBJ2-7; the D gene is possibly TRBD2 (6 bases). The CDR3 sequence: CASSQIAALTYEQYF. The DNA of the CDR3 is TGTGCCAGCAGTCAAATAGCGGCCCTAACCTACGAGCAGTACTTC. The full variable domain, rest sourced from reference TRBV7-2 and TRBJ2-7, is GAGVSQSPSNKVTEKGKDVELRCDPISGHTALYWYRQSLGQGLEFLIYFQGNSAPDKSGLPSDRFSAERTGGSVSTLTIQRTQQEDSAVYLCASSQIAALTYEQYFGPGTRLTVT.